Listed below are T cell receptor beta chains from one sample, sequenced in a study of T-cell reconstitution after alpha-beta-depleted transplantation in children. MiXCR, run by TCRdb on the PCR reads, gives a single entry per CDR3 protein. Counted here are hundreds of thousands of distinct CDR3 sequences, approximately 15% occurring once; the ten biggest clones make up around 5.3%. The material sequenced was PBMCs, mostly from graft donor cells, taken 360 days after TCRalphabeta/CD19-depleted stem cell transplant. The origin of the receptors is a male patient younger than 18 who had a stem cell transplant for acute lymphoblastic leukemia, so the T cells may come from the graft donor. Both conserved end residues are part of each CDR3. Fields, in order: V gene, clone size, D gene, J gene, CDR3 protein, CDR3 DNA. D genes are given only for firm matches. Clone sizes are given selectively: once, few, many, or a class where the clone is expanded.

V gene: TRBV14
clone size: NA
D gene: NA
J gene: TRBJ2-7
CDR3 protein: CASSPRMGRRIQYF
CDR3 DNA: TGTGCCAGCAGCCCTAGGATGGGACGGCGGATACAGTACTTC

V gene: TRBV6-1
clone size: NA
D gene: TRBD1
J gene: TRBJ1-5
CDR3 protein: CASSERGTGFTNQPQHF
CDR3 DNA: TGTGCCAGCAGTGAAAGAGGGACAGGGTTTACGAATCAGCCCCAGCATTTT

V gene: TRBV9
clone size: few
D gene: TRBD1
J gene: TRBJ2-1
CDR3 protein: CASSVDRGHNEQFF
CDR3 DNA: TGTGCCAGCAGCGTAGACAGGGGTCACAATGAGCAGTTCTTC

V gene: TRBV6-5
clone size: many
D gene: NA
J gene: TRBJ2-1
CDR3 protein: CASSEGTEQFF
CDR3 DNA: TGTGCCAGCAGCGAAGGGACTGAGCAGTTCTTC

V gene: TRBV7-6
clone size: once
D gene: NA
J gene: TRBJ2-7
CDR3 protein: CASSPYNWGSYEQYF
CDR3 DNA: TGTGCCAGCAGCCCCTATAACTGGGGGTCCTACGAGCAGTACTTC

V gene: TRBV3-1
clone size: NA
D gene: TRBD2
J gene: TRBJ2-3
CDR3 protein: CASSQDSGITDTQYF
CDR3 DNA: TGTGCCAGCAGCCAAGATAGCGGGATCACAGATACGCAGTATTTT

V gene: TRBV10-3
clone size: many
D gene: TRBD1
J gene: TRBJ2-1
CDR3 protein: CAISPGQGAPNEQFF
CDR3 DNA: TGTGCCATCAGCCCCGGACAGGGGGCGCCCAATGAGCAGTTCTTC

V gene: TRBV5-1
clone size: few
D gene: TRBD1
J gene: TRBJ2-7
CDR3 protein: CASSLELATGWGNSYEQYF
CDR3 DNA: TGCGCCAGCAGCTTGGAACTCGCGACAGGGTGGGGGAATTCCTACGAGCAGTACTTC

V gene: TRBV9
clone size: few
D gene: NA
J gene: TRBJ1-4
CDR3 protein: CASSVGTNEKLFF
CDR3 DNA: TGTGCCAGCAGCGTGGGAACTAATGAAAAACTGTTTTTT

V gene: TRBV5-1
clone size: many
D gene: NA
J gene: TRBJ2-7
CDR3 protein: CASSLARGYYEQYF
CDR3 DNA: TGCGCCAGCAGTTTGGCCAGGGGATACTACGAGCAGTACTTC

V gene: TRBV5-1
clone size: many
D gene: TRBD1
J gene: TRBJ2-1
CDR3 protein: CASKLLTGGSDEQFF
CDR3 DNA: TGCGCCAGCAAACTGTTGACAGGGGGTAGCGATGAGCAGTTCTTC

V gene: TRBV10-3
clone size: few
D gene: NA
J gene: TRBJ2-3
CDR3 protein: CAISDGVTDTQYF
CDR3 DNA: TGTGCCATCAGTGATGGCGTCACAGATACGCAGTATTTT

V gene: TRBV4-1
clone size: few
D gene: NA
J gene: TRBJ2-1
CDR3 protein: CASSHPLGSSYNEQFF
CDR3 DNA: TGCGCCAGCAGCCATCCCCTAGGTAGCTCCTACAATGAGCAGTTCTTC

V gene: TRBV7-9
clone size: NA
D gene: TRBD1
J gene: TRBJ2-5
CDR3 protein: CASSQAGTAETQYF
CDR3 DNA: TGTGCCAGCAGCCAAGCAGGGACAGCGGAGACCCAGTACTTC

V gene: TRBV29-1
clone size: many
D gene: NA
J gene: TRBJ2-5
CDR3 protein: CSVRLDSSETQYF
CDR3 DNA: TGCAGCGTTAGACTAGATTCTTCAGAGACCCAGTACTTC

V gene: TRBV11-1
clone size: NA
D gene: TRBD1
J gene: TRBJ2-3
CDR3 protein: CASRSLVTGSEHTDTQYF
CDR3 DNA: TGTGCCAGCAGGAGTTTGGTGACAGGGAGCGAGCACACAGATACGCAGTATTTT

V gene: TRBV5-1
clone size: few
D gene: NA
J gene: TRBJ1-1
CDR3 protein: CASSRARGVNTEAFF
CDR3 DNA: TGCGCCAGCAGCCGGGCACGGGGGGTAAACACTGAAGCTTTCTTT

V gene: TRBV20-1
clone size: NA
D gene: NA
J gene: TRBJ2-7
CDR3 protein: CSAPGQLISYEQYF
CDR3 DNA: TGCAGTGCTCCCGGACAGTTGATCTCCTACGAGCAGTACTTC

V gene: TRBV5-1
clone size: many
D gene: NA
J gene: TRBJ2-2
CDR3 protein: CASSLVRPPNTGELFF
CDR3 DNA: TGCGCCAGCAGCTTGGTTAGACCCCCGAACACCGGGGAGCTGTTTTTT

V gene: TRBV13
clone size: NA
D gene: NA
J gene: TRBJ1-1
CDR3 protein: CASGGDLTNQANTEAFF
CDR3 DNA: TGTGCCAGCGGGGGGGACCTTACCAATCAGGCGAACACTGAAGCTTTCTTT

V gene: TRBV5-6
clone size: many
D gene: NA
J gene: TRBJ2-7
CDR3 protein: CASSWGTATYEQYF
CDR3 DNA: TGTGCCAGCAGCTGGGGGACCGCTACCTACGAGCAGTACTTC

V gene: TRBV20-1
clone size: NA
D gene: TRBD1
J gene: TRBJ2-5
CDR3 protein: CSAGQDRGPKETQYF
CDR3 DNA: TGCAGTGCTGGACAGGACCGCGGGCCTAAGGAGACCCAGTACTTC

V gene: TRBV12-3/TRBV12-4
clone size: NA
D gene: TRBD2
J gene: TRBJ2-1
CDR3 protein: CASSLGLAAFSYNEQFF
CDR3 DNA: TGTGCCAGCAGTTTAGGACTAGCTGCCTTCTCCTACAATGAGCAGTTCTTC

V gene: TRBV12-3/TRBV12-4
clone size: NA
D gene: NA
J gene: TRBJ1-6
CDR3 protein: CASSFGKTRHSPLHF
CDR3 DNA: TGTGCCAGCAGTTTTGGCAAAACTAGGCATTCACCCCTCCACTTT

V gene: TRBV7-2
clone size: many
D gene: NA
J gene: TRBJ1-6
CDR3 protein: CASSLRDYSPLHF
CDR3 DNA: TGTGCCAGCAGCTTAAGGGATTATTCACCCCTCCACTTT

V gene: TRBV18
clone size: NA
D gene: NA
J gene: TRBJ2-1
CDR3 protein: CASSPPYLAKANEQFF
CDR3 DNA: TGTGCCAGCTCACCACCGTATCTAGCGAAGGCCAATGAGCAGTTCTTC

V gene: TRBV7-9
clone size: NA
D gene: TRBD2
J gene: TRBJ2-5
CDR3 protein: CASSSLAGEGETQYF
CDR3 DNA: TGTGCCAGCAGTTCCCTAGCGGGAGAAGGAGAGACCCAGTACTTC

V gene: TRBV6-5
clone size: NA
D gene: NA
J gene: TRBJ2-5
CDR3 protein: CASMGSPTETQYF
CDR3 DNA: TGTGCCAGCATGGGTAGCCCAACAGAGACCCAGTACTTC

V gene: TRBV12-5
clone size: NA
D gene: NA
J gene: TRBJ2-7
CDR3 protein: CASQGFTGYEQYF
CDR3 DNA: TGTGCTAGTCAGGGGTTCACGGGATACGAGCAGTACTTC